The 10 T cell receptor beta chains presented below share a single source sample, sequenced in a study of radiation and T cells in renal cell carcinoma. The assay was immunoSEQ multiplex PCR, and TCRdb's table has in-frame clones only and misses some. This table holds over 90,000 clones, 84% found once. Specified time point: blood 4 weeks post-SBRT, at nephrectomy. Treatment described: 15 Gy SBRT to primary tumor, nephrectomy 4 weeks later. The sample was blood, taken from a patient whose treatment included radiotherapy and nephrectomy. These receptors all stem from a man between 60 and 75 years old with renal cell carcinoma.

The chain combines TRBV5-4 with TRBJ1-1; no clear D. The CDR3 consists of 14 residues. Trimming pared 2 bases from V and 7 bases from J, leaving 15 bases between. Germline-derived CDR1 and CDR2 are SGHNT and YYREEE (reference sequence). The CDR3 DNA follows: TGTGCCAGCAGCTTTTCTGTCCGCCCTTTTGAAGCTTTCTTT. This gives the protein CASSFSVRPFEAFF.

This chain uses TRBV10-2 with TRBJ1-2; the D gene is possibly TRBD1 (5 bases). The CDR3 covers 12 residues. Per the germline V gene, CDR1 is WSHSY and CDR2 is SAAADI. The V gene lost 3 bases and the J gene lost 7 bases, with 9 bases spanning the gap. CDR3 sequence (DNA): TGCGCCAGCAGTGACAGGGAGGGTGGCTACACCTTC. This gives the protein CASSDREGGYTF.

The CDR3 coding sequence is TGCGCCAGCAGCTTGGTGGCGGGCCACAATGAGCAGTTCTTC. Encoded protein: CASSLVAGHNEQFF. The chain is built from TRBV5-1 and TRBJ2-1, with D perhaps TRBD2 (5 bases). V lost 0 bases, J lost 5 bases, and 9 bases lay in between. There are 14 residues in the CDR3. Looked up from germline, CDR1 is SGHRS and CDR2 is YFSETQ.

The chain recombines TRBV19 with TRBJ1-2; D is ambiguous. The CDR3 extends over 15 amino acids. V was pared by 3 bases and J by 4 bases, with 15 bases between. The germline V gene encodes CDR1 LNHDA and CDR2 SQIVND (reference sequence). As DNA, the CDR3 is TGTGCCAGTAGTATTTCCCTGGGCGAAAGCTATGGCTACACCTTC. This codes for CASSISLGESYGYTF.

The V call is TRBV5-1, the J call TRBJ2-3; 7 nucleotides agree with TRBD2. The CDR3 extends over 14 amino acids. With 4 bases clipped from V and 1 base from J, the junction kept 3 bases outside the gene matches. Germline CDR1 and CDR2: SGHRS and YFSETQ. The CDR3 region is CASSLTSGTDTQYF. The CDR3 coding sequence is TGCGCCAGCAGCCTTACTAGCGGCACAGATACGCAGTATTTT.

This chain joins TRBV11-3 and TRBJ1-1; D is perhaps TRBD1 (5 bases). Per germline, CDR1 SGHNT and CDR2 YENEEA. The V and J ends lost 5 bases and 5 bases respectively, with 15 bases between them. CDR3 length equals 14 residues. CDR3 sequence reads: CASSLRGENTEAFF. The CDR3 nucleotides read TGTGCCAGCAGCCTCCGGGGGGAGAATACTGAAGCTTTCTTT.

The chain links TRBV7-8 to TRBJ2-5; perhaps D is TRBD1 or TRBD2 (5 bases each). The V end was cut by 5 bases, the J end by 3 bases, with 13 bases between. CDR3 size: 14 residues. Germline V gene data show CDR1 as SGHVS and CDR2 as FQNEAQ. CDR3 nucleotide sequence: TGTGCCAGCAGCCCCGGGGCAGCCGAAGAGACCCAGTACTTC. It translates to CASSPGAAEETQYF.

The V call is TRBV7-2, the J call TRBJ2-1, with 8 bases aligning to TRBD2. V lost 1 base to trimming and J lost 6 bases; unmatched junction nucleotides: 5. Germline CDR1 reads SGHTA; CDR2 reads FQGNSA. The CDR3 loop spans 15 amino acids. The CDR3 sequence: CASSLVAGGLNEQFF. The CDR3 DNA reads TGTGCCAGCAGCTTAGTGGCGGGAGGTCTCAATGAGCAGTTCTTC.

V is TRBV19 and J is TRBJ1-2; possible D gene TRBD1, 5 bases. V was clipped by 5 bases and J by 7 bases, with 17 bases between them. The CDR3 is 14 amino acids. From germline, CDR1 is LNHDA and CDR2 SQIVND (reference sequence). The CDR3 DNA reads as TGTGCCAGTAGTCAACAGGTTTCTGAAGGTGGCTACACCTTC. The encoded protein is CASSQQVSEGGYTF. The full variable domain, rest sourced from reference TRBV19 and TRBJ1-2, is DGGITQSPKYLFRKEGQNVTLSCEQNLNHDAMYWYRQDPGQGLRLIYYSQIVNDFQKGDIAEGYSVSREKKESFPLTVTSAQKNPTAFYLCASSQQVSEGGYTFGSGTRLTVV.

The chain recombines TRBV11-3 with TRBJ2-5, with 7 bases fitting TRBD2. The CDR3 has 14 residues. The J segment lost 3 bases and the V segment lost 5 bases, leaving 6 bases of the junction unmatched. The germline gives CDR1 SGHNT, CDR2 YENEEA. CDR3 sequence (DNA): TGTGCCAGCAGCCCCGGGAGGAAAGAAGAGACCCAGTACTTC. Residues: CASSPGRKEETQYF.